These T cell receptor beta chains were read from a single sample in a study of beta chain features in type 1 diabetes. The table came from immunoSEQ multiplex PCR; TCRdb's copy has only in-frame clones and leaves some out. This sample has hundreds of thousands of clones, with 10% to 15% found just once. The sequencing input was naive CD4+ T cells from blood. The receptors derive from a man aged 18 to 29 with type 1 diabetes. The CDR3 runs from the conserved cysteine through the conserved F or W. Fields, in order: CDR3 length, J gene, clone size, V gene, D gene, CDR3 DNA, CDR3 protein. The D gene is left open where the match is weak. Rows give clone size only sometimes, using once, few, many, or a class for an expanded clone.

17 | TRBJ1-2 | NA | TRBV28 | NA | TGTGCCAGCAGTCGGCAATGGGTCCTCGCTGACATCTATGGCTACACCTTC | CASSRQWVLADIYGYTF
14 | TRBJ1-3 | few | TRBV6-5 | NA | TGTGCCAGCAGTTATACAGGCTCTGGAAACACCATATATTTT | CASSYTGSGNTIYF
13 | TRBJ1-5 | few | TRBV19 | NA | TGTGCCAGTAGTAGAGGGGGGGTTGAGCCCCAGCATTTT | CASSRGGVEPQHF
15 | TRBJ1-4 | NA | TRBV14 | TRBD1 | TGTGCCAGCAGCCAACGGACAGGAACTAATGAAAAACTGTTTTTT | CASSQRTGTNEKLFF
15 | TRBJ2-5 | NA | TRBV28 | NA | TGTGCCAGCACCCCGTTCCGAGGACCGCGGGAGACCCAGTACTTC | CASTPFRGPRETQYF
14 | TRBJ2-5 | NA | TRBV7-9 | TRBD1 | TGTGCCAGCAGCCCGGACAGGGAGGAAGAGACCCAGTACTTC | CASSPDREEETQYF
13 | TRBJ1-1 | NA | TRBV14 | NA | TGTGCCAGCAGCGTTTCATGGAACACTGAAGCTTTCTTT | CASSVSWNTEAFF
11 | TRBJ1-2 | NA | TRBV6-5 | NA | TGTGCCAGCAGTATGGGGGGTGGCTACACCTTC | CASSMGGGYTF
14 | TRBJ1-1 | NA | TRBV5-4 | NA | TGTGCCAGCAGCGGAGCTCTTCCGAACACTGAAGCTTTCTTT | CASSGALPNTEAFF
16 | TRBJ2-3 | few | TRBV5-1 | TRBD2 | TGCGCCAGCAGCCTCCCGGGGCGGGGGGATGGAGATACGCAGTATTTT | CASSLPGRGDGDTQYF
15 | TRBJ1-2 | few | TRBV4-1 | TRBD1 | TGCGCCAGCAGCCGACAGGGGGCAGTTGACTATGGCTACACCTTC | CASSRQGAVDYGYTF
15 | TRBJ2-3 | few | TRBV7-9 | NA | TGTGCCAGCAGCTTAGCCGCGGGGATCTCAGATACGCAGTATTTT | CASSLAAGISDTQYF
13 | TRBJ1-2 | NA | TRBV5-1 | NA | TGCGCCAGCAGCCCGGACGAGAACTATGGCTACACCTTC | CASSPDENYGYTF
15 | TRBJ1-5 | NA | TRBV7-2 | TRBD1 | TGTGCCAGCAGCTTTGGACAGGGGGGGACTCAGCCCCAGCATTTT | CASSFGQGGTQPQHF
13 | TRBJ2-7 | few | TRBV30 | TRBD1 | TGTGCCTGGGCGACAGGGAGAGACAACGAGCAGTACTTC | CAWATGRDNEQYF
14 | TRBJ1-4 | NA | TRBV6-5 | NA | TGTGCCAGCACCGAACCGGGGGATGGTGAAAAACTGTTTTTT | CASTEPGDGEKLFF
11 | TRBJ1-2 | NA | TRBV30 | NA | TGTGCCTGGAGTGGCGGTTATGGCTACACCTTC | CAWSGGYGYTF
16 | TRBJ1-5 | few | TRBV7-2 | NA | TGTGCCAGCAGCTTAACCGGGCAGGGGCTGTACCAGCCCCAGCATTTT | CASSLTGQGLYQPQHF
14 | TRBJ1-5 | NA | TRBV30 | NA | TGTGCCTGGAGTCTAGGGGGGACCCATCAGCCCCAGCATTTT | CAWSLGGTHQPQHF
13 | TRBJ1-2 | NA | TRBV30 | NA | TGTGCCTGGAGTGTACCCGGCTTGGGAGGCTACACCTTC | CAWSVPGLGGYTF
16 | TRBJ2-4 | NA | TRBV30 | TRBD1 | TGTGCCGCCGGGACAGGGTATTTCTCAGCCAAAAACATTCAGTACTTC | CAAGTGYFSAKNIQYF
15 | TRBJ1-4 | NA | TRBV7-3 | TRBD1 | TGTGCCAGCAGCTTAGTGGACAGGGGGAACGGAAAACTGTTTTTT | CASSLVDRGNGKLFF
13 | TRBJ1-1 | once | TRBV7-2 | NA | TGTGCCAGCAGCTTTATTATGAACACTGAAGCTTTCTTT | CASSFIMNTEAFF
15 | TRBJ1-3 | NA | TRBV9 | NA | TGTGCCAGCAGCGTGTTAGCGGAGGGAGGAAACACCATATATTTT | CASSVLAEGGNTIYF
15 | TRBJ1-2 | NA | TRBV4-1 | TRBD1 | TGCGCCAGCAGCCAAGAGATGGGACAGTTATATGGCTACACCTTC | CASSQEMGQLYGYTF
14 | TRBJ2-5 | NA | TRBV29-1 | NA | TGCAGCGTTGAAGGGCAGGGGCCCCAAGAGACCCAGTACTTC | CSVEGQGPQETQYF
16 | TRBJ1-1 | NA | TRBV6-1 | NA | TGTGCCAGCAGTGACCTCGTGTCGGCGGTTAGGTCTGAAGCTTTCTTT | CASSDLVSAVRSEAFF
15 | TRBJ1-2 | NA | TRBV29-1 | TRBD1 | TGCAGCGTGGGGGGCAGCGGACAGGGGATTGATGGCTACACCTTC | CSVGGSGQGIDGYTF
12 | TRBJ2-5 | few | TRBV25-1 | TRBD1 | TGTGCCTGTGGGGACAGCCAAGAGACCCAGTACTTC | CACGDSQETQYF
13 | TRBJ1-1 | NA | TRBV27 | NA | TGTGCCAGCAGTGGACAAACGAACACTGAAGCTTTCTTT | CASSGQTNTEAFF
13 | TRBJ1-1 | many | TRBV30 | NA | TGTGCCTGGAGCCCCCAGGGGAACACTGAAGCTTTCTTT | CAWSPQGNTEAFF
15 | TRBJ1-1 | NA | TRBV7-9 | TRBD1 | TGTGCCACCACGACAGGGGGCGGAGGGAACACTGAAGCTTTCTTT | CATTTGGGGNTEAFF
15 | TRBJ2-1 | NA | TRBV14 | NA | TGTGCCAGCAGTCGTCGACTAGCCTCCGGGGGCGAGCAGTTCTTC | CASSRRLASGGEQFF
16 | TRBJ2-5 | NA | TRBV5-1 | TRBD2 | TGCGCCAGCAGCTTGTCGGTTAGCGGGGGACAGGAGACCCAGTACTTC | CASSLSVSGGQETQYF
13 | TRBJ1-4 | NA | TRBV19 | NA | TGTGCCAGCCAGGACGATGGACAGGAAAAACTGTTTTTT | CASQDDGQEKLFF
14 | TRBJ2-3 | few | TRBV5-1 | NA | TGCGCCAGCAGCCCCGGGACCCCTGGGGATACGCAGTATTTT | CASSPGTPGDTQYF
16 | TRBJ2-1 | few | TRBV4-1 | NA | TGCGCCAGCAGCCAAGTCCAAGGTGACTCCTACAATGAGCAGTTCTTC | CASSQVQGDSYNEQFF
14 | TRBJ2-3 | few | TRBV25-1 | NA | TGTGCCAGCAGTGGACTCCGGAGCACAGATACGCAGTATTTT | CASSGLRSTDTQYF
15 | TRBJ2-2 | few | TRBV5-4 | TRBD1 | TGTGCCAGCAGCTTACAGGGGGTGTACACCGGGGAGCTGTTTTTT | CASSLQGVYTGELFF
13 | TRBJ2-5 | few | TRBV19 | TRBD1 | TGTGCCACGTCTCAGGGGGCCCAAGAGACCCAGTACTTC | CATSQGAQETQYF
14 | TRBJ2-5 | NA | TRBV7-9 | TRBD1 | TGTGCCAGCAGCCCCACGACAGGGGCAGAGACCCAGTACTTC | CASSPTTGAETQYF